This T cell receptor (beta chain) was sequenced for a study of T cells in Graves' hyperthyroidism and ophthalmopathy. CDR3 size: 15 residues. In germline, CDR1 is KGHDR, CDR2 SFDVKD. Trimming stripped 5 bases from V and 6 bases from J, with 15 bases between. This clonotype was observed at least ten times. It was around 10 ml of fresh peripheral blood that supplied the PBMCs. Using RNA transcripts as the source, TCR beta CDR3 regions were amplified. Carried out on the TCR CDR3, a first-round RT-PCR used the HTBI primer set. MiXCR, applied by TCRdb to the multiplex PCR reads, yields one record per CDR3 protein. The table has nearly 600,000 distinct CDR3 sequences, 11% to 15% seen once.

This chain connects TRBV24-1 to TRBJ2-2; tentative D call: TRBD2 (6 bases). This sequence originates from a woman in her 30s with Graves' hyperthyroidism that later progressed to Graves' ophthalmopathy. Sequences were obtained from blood. CDR3 DNA sequence: TGTGCCACCAGTGGTGACTGGGAGGACTCCGGGGAGCTGTTTTTT. It is translated as CATSGDWEDSGELFF.